These T cell receptor beta chains were read from a single sample in a study of blood T cells in healthy people across ages. TCRdb re-derived calls from the 5' RACE reads in MiXCR, one entry per CDR3 protein. The sample lists approximately 2,000,000 distinct CDR3 sequences, about 39% occurring once. The material sequenced was blood. These receptor sequences come from a human donor in good health. Both conserved end residues are part of each CDR3. The order of the fields is D gene, clone size, J gene, V gene, CDR3 DNA, CDR3 protein. The D gene is left open where the match is weak. Clone sizes are given selectively: once, few, many, or a class where the clone is expanded.

>.|few|TRBJ2-5|TRBV10-2
TGCGCCAGCTCCAGGATGCGGACCCAGTACTTC
CASSRMRTQYF
>.|once|TRBJ2-7|TRBV5-1
TGCGCCAGCAGCCCCGTAAGTTTCGTCCACGAGCAGTACTTC
CASSPVSFVHEQYF
>TRBD2|.|TRBJ2-5|TRBV7-2
TGTGCCAGTCTAAGTGGGGCGGGGGGGCCAACAGAGACCCAGTACTTC
CASLSGAGGPTETQYF
>TRBD1|few|TRBJ2-4|TRBV12-3/TRBV12-4
TGTGCCAGCAGTTTAGCGGGACAGGGATTGAACATTCAGTACTTC
CASSLAGQGLNIQYF
>.|.|TRBJ1-3|TRBV6-5
TGTGCCAGCACCAGGGGTATGGATGGAAACACCATATATTTT
CASTRGMDGNTIYF
>TRBD1|.|TRBJ1-6|TRBV6-4
TGTGCCAGCAGTGACTCGCTACAGGGGAATTCACCCCTCCACTTT
CASSDSLQGNSPLHF
>.|.|TRBJ2-7|TRBV12-3/TRBV12-4
TGTGCCAGCAGTTGGGGGACTGCCTTCTACGAGCAGTACTTC
CASSWGTAFYEQYF
>.|.|TRBJ2-5|TRBV12-3/TRBV12-4
TGTGCCAGCAGTTTAAGGATGTTGGAGACCCAGTACTTC
CASSLRMLETQYF
>TRBD2|few|TRBJ2-5|TRBV7-2
TGTGCCAGCAGCTTATTAAGGACAGCGGGGGCGACCCAGTACTTC
CASSLLRTAGATQYF
>TRBD1|.|TRBJ2-1|TRBV29-1
TGCAGCGTTGAACCCGGGACAGGGGAGGGCTGGCAGTTCTTC
CSVEPGTGEGWQFF
>.|.|TRBJ1-1|TRBV12-5
TGTGCTAGTGGTTTAAGGACCACTAGGAACACTGAAGCTTTCTTT
CASGLRTTRNTEAFF
>.|.|TRBJ1-5|TRBV4-1
TGCGCCAGCAGCCTTTTCGACCAGGTGCATCAGCCCCAGCATTTT
CASSLFDQVHQPQHF
>TRBD1|.|TRBJ1-6|TRBV20-1
TGCAGTGCTAGAGTTCGGGAATGGACAGGGATAGATTCACCCCTCCACTTT
CSARVREWTGIDSPLHF
>.|.|TRBJ2-1|TRBV6-1
TGTGCCAGCAGCGAAGGGCGGGACGGGGGATATCACAATGAGCAGTTCTTC
CASSEGRDGGYHNEQFF
>.|few|TRBJ2-4|TRBV7-2
TGTGCCAGCAGCCTAAACGGAGCCAAAAACATTCAGTACTTC
CASSLNGAKNIQYF
>TRBD1|.|TRBJ1-1|TRBV24-1
TGTGCCACCAGTGTCCCCGGGACAGGGTCCATGAACACTGGAGCTTTCTTT
CATSVPGTGSMNTGAFF
>.|few|TRBJ2-5|TRBV4-3
TGCGCCAGCAGCCGTGGGAGGACCGCTCAAGAGACCCAGTACTTC
CASSRGRTAQETQYF
>.|few|TRBJ2-5|TRBV11-1
TGTGCCAGCAGCTTGAGGACGGGGAGCCAAGAGACCCAGTACTTC
CASSLRTGSQETQYF
>TRBD1|.|TRBJ2-7|TRBV27
TGTGCCAGCAGTATGCTCCGGGACAGGGACTACGAGCAGTACTTC
CASSMLRDRDYEQYF
>.|few|TRBJ2-5|TRBV4-2
TGTGCCAGCAGCCAAGATGGAAACCCACAGGTCCAAGAGACCCAGTACTTC
CASSQDGNPQVQETQYF
>.|.|TRBJ2-1|TRBV6-2/TRBV6-3
TGTGCCAGCAGTCCGATGGATGAGCAGTTCTTC
CASSPMDEQFF
>.|.|TRBJ2-3|TRBV29-1
TGCAGCGTTGAAGTGGGATCGGATACGCAGTATTTT
CSVEVGSDTQYF
>.|once|TRBJ1-2|TRBV27
TGTGTCAGCACTCCGAAGGGGGGCTTTAGTTATGGCTACACCTTC
CVSTPKGGFSYGYTF
>TRBD1|once|TRBJ1-5|TRBV12-3/TRBV12-4
TGTGCCAGCAGGAACACAGGGGGCCATAGCAATCAGCCCCAGCATTTT
CASRNTGGHSNQPQHF
>TRBD1|.|TRBJ2-7|TRBV6-2/TRBV6-3
TGTGCCAGCAACGACCTATACCCCAGGACAGGGAGCTCCTACGAGCAGTACTTC
CASNDLYPRTGSSYEQYF
>TRBD1|.|TRBJ1-2|TRBV25-1
TGTGCCAGCAGTGAAGCAGGGGGTGCTGGCTACACCTTC
CASSEAGGAGYTF
>.|few|TRBJ2-1|TRBV20-1
TGCAGTGCTCGGGCGGTCGCAGCTGAGCAGTTCTTC
CSARAVAAEQFF
>TRBD2|.|TRBJ2-3|TRBV7-2
TGTGCCAGCAGCTTGGGCCTAGCGGGGGAGGAGTATTTT
CASSLGLAGEEYF
>TRBD1|few|TRBJ1-2|TRBV24-1
TGTGCCACCAGCCCAGGGGGATCGAGCTACACCTTC
CATSPGGSSYTF
>.|few|TRBJ1-2|TRBV12-3/TRBV12-4
TGTGCCAGCAGTTTTCAGGGCACCACCATGGGGGGCTACACCTTC
CASSFQGTTMGGYTF
>.|.|TRBJ2-1|TRBV7-2
TGTGCCAGCAGCTTAGCAGGGGCTGAGCAGTTCTTC
CASSLAGAEQFF
>.|.|TRBJ2-7|TRBV20-1
TGCAGTGCTTTCAGGGTTTCTAACGAGCAGTACTTC
CSAFRVSNEQYF
>.|.|TRBJ1-1|TRBV27
TGTGCCAGCAGTTTATCGAAGGGTTCCACTGAAGCTTTCTTT
CASSLSKGSTEAFF
>.|.|TRBJ2-1|TRBV2
TGTGCCAGCAGCGACCCACCTGGGTGGGGCTCCTACAATGAGCAGTTCTTC
CASSDPPGWGSYNEQFF